The T cell receptor beta chain under discussion was sequenced for a study of vaccination effects on CD4 cells after COVID-19. An approximately 10-day culture period preceded the isolation of CD4+ T cells. Vaccination of participants consisted of two doses of either the BNT162b2 or mRNA-1273 vaccine. The CDR3 covers 14 residues. With 0 bases removed from V and 5 bases from J, the gap between germline ends came to 11 bases. Germline V gene data show CDR1 as SGHNT and CDR2 as YYREEE (reference sequence). Concerning this clone: Its antigen is not known.

TCRdb keeps only in-frame clones here, not all; method: immunoSEQ multiplex PCR. Here the sample spans around 49,000 clones, more than 65% being singletons. Sequences were derived from CD4+ T cells from PBMCs cultured without peptide, sampled after COVID-19 vaccination. This receptor was obtained from a human donor who received a COVID-19 vaccine. This chain links TRBV5-4 with TRBJ2-5; D ambiguous. The CDR3 spells CASSLGLRRETQYF. The CDR3, as DNA: TGTGCCAGCAGCTTGGGGCTGAGAAGGGAGACCCAGTACTTC.